This T cell receptor (beta chain) stems from a study of T cell responses to AZD1222 COVID-19 vaccine. In the case of this clone: Its antigen is as yet unknown.

Germline loops: CDR1 MNHEY, CDR2 SMNVEV (reference sequence). Trimming shortened V by 2 bases and J by 5 bases, and 7 bases separated the two germline ends. CDR3 length: 12 residues. This table comes from immunoSEQ multiplex PCR, and its TCRdb copy is limited to in-frame clones, with some not included. The profile shows approximately 130,000 clones, around 90% of them singletons. General study findings and limits: Donors in the cohort were predominantly white British and more often female, and clonal diversity was possibly underestimated. Sampling that yielded the repertoires occurred only after the peak T cell response.

The input for sequencing was peripheral blood, taken on day 0 of AZD1222 vaccination. The chain is built from TRBV27 and TRBJ2-7; D uncertain. The clonotype comes from an adult in good health. CDR3 DNA sequence: TGTGCCAGCAGTTTACTAGGGAACGAGCAGTACTTC. Amino acids: CASSLLGNEQYF.